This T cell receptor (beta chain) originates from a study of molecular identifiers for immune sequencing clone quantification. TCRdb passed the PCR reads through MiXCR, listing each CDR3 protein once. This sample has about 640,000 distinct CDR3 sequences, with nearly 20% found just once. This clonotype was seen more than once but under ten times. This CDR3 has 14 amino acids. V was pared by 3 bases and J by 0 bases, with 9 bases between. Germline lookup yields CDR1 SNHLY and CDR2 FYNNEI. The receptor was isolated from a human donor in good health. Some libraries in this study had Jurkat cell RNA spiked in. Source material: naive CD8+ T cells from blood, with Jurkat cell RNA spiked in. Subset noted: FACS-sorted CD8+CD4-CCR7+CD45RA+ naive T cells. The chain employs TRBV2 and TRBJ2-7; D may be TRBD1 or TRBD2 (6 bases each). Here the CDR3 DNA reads TGTGCCAGCAGTGACGGGGGCCGCTCCTACGAGCAGTACTTC. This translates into CASSDGGRSYEQYF.